A single T cell receptor beta chain is shown here with its context. The sample is drawn from a study of T cell repertoires in cytomegalovirus infection. TCRdb used MiXCR to reprocess the reads, holding one entry per CDR3 protein. Of around 740,000 distinct CDR3 sequences listed, less than 40% are singletons. The CDR3 totals 15 residues. V was shortened by 2 bases and J by 9 bases, with 17 bases between the two germline ends. Per the germline V gene, CDR1 is MNHEY and CDR2 is SVGEGT. J is TRBJ2-1 and V is TRBV6-2 or TRBV6-3, with D perhaps TRBD1 (6 bases). Sequencing was done on a sample of PBMCs. The sequence was obtained from a human donor in good health (CMV status not recorded). Some clones in this sample may be carry-over from other donors' samples. In nucleotides, the CDR3 is TGTGCCAGCAGTTACGAGTTACAGGGCTGGAGTGAGCAGTTCTTC. Amino acids: CASSYELQGWSEQFF.